A selection of T cell receptor beta chains follows, all from one sample in a study of vaccination and CD4 T cells after COVID-19. Their specific antigens are unknown. One entry per CDR3 protein results from TCRdb running MiXCR on the PCR reads. The sample has some 10,000 distinct CDR3 sequences; 37% are singletons. Sequenced sample: CD4+ T cells from blood, cultured in vitro. The receptor set was obtained from a human donor in good health. The CDR3 runs from the conserved cysteine through the conserved F or W. A D gene is named only where the DNA matches it firmly. Size values are once, few and many counts, or a class for expanded clones, and some rows have none.

few	TRBV6-2/TRBV6-3	TRBJ1-1	13	NA	TGTGCCAGCAGCCTCAGGGTGGGCACTGAAGCTTTCTTT	CASSLRVGTEAFF
NA	TRBV24-1	TRBJ2-1	14	NA	TGTGCCACCGCAGGGCGGAGGGGACACAATGAGCAGTTCTTC	CATAGRRGHNEQFF
NA	TRBV28	TRBJ1-1	18	NA	TGTGCCAGCAGTTTAATGTTTGGAGGGGCGGCGGGGAACACTGAAGCTTTCTTT	CASSLMFGGAAGNTEAFF
NA	TRBV7-3	TRBJ1-1	14	NA	TGTGCCAGCAGCTTAACAGGGGCGGACACTGAAGCTTTCTTT	CASSLTGADTEAFF
NA	TRBV7-9	TRBJ1-2	15	NA	TGTGCCAGCAGCCTAGCCCAGGGGTTGGGGGATGGCTACACCTTC	CASSLAQGLGDGYTF
NA	TRBV18	TRBJ2-2	14	NA	TGTGCCAGCTCACCAGGACGTCCGGCCGGGGAGCTGTTTTTT	CASSPGRPAGELFF
NA	TRBV20-1	TRBJ2-7	14	TRBD2	TGCAGTGCTTTTAGCGGGAGCAATTCCTACGAGCAGTACTTC	CSAFSGSNSYEQYF
NA	TRBV6-2/TRBV6-3	TRBJ2-7	16	NA	TGTGCCAGCAGTTACTCGTGGGAGGACATCACCTACGAGCAGTACTTC	CASSYSWEDITYEQYF
NA	TRBV20-1	TRBJ2-7	16	TRBD2	TGCAGTGCTAGAGATTTCGGTAGCGGGAGAGATTACGAGCAGTACTTC	CSARDFGSGRDYEQYF
NA	TRBV7-9	TRBJ2-5	17	NA	TGTGCCAGCAGCTTAAGCTTTGCGGGATCGTACCAAGAGACCCAGTACTTC	CASSLSFAGSYQETQYF
once	TRBV2	TRBJ2-7	12	NA	TGTGCCAGCGGAACAGGGTTTGGAGAGCAGTACTTC	CASGTGFGEQYF
NA	TRBV7-3	TRBJ1-5	15	TRBD1	TGTGCCAGCAGCGCCCAGACAGGGGATAATCAGCCCCAGCATTTT	CASSAQTGDNQPQHF
NA	TRBV30	TRBJ2-3	15	TRBD2	TGTGCCTGGAGTGCCCGCGAAAGACTAGCCGGTACGCAGTATTTT	CAWSARERLAGTQYF
NA	TRBV2	TRBJ2-3	11	NA	TGTGCCGGCAGGGTCGCAGATACGCAGTATTTT	CAGRVADTQYF
few	TRBV20-1	TRBJ1-6	14	NA	TGCAGTGCTAGAGATAGTACGGAGAATTCACCCCTCCACTTT	CSARDSTENSPLHF
NA	TRBV15	TRBJ2-5	16	TRBD2	TGTGCCACCAGCAGAGGACTAGCGGGAGGTGGAGAGACCCGGTACTTC	CATSRGLAGGGETRYF
once	TRBV18	TRBJ2-3	18	TRBD2	TGTGCCAGCTCACTACAGGCTAGCGGGAGTCGAGTCACAGATACGCAGTATTTT	CASSLQASGSRVTDTQYF
NA	TRBV20-1	TRBJ2-3	14	NA	TGCAGTGCTCCTCGGCCAGGGAGCACAGATACGCAGTATTTT	CSAPRPGSTDTQYF
NA	TRBV20-1	TRBJ1-3	14	NA	TGCAGTGCTAGAATAGGAGGCTCTGGAAACACCATATATTTT	CSARIGGSGNTIYF
NA	TRBV2	TRBJ2-7	13	TRBD2	TGTGCCAGCAGTTTCCGCGGGGGTGGCGAGCAGTACTTC	CASSFRGGGEQYF
NA	TRBV6-5	TRBJ1-1	14	TRBD1	TGTGCCAGCAGTTCTACAGGGGGCTACACTGAAGCTTTCTTT	CASSSTGGYTEAFF
NA	TRBV20-1	TRBJ1-2	14	NA	TGCAGTGCTAGTCTCGCGACATTCCGGCGCGGCTACACCTTC	CSASLATFRRGYTF
NA	TRBV24-1	TRBJ1-6	15	NA	TGTGCCACCAGTGGTTCGCAAGGTGGTAATTCACCCCTCCACTTT	CATSGSQGGNSPLHF
few	TRBV7-9	TRBJ1-5	13	NA	TGTGCCAGCAGCCCGGGAGAGTTGCAGCCCCAGCATTTT	CASSPGELQPQHF
few	TRBV28	TRBJ1-5	17	NA	TGTGCCAGCAGTTCCCCCGGGGGGGGGCGAGACAATCAGCCCCAGCATTTT	CASSSPGGGRDNQPQHF
few	TRBV7-2	TRBJ2-7	15	NA	TGTGCCAGCAGCCTTTTCGGGGGGCTCCCCTACGAGCAGTACTTC	CASSLFGGLPYEQYF
NA	TRBV6-1	TRBJ2-6	13	NA	TGTGCCAGCAGAGACTCTGGGGCCAACGTCCTGACTTTC	CASRDSGANVLTF
NA	TRBV6-5	TRBJ2-3	17	NA	TGTGCCAGCAGTTACTCTAGTGCGACTGGAGCAACAGATACGCAGTATTTT	CASSYSSATGATDTQYF
NA	TRBV5-6	TRBJ2-1	16	TRBD2	TGTGCCAGCAGCTTGGACGGCGGGAGGATGAAGGTTGAGCAGTTCTTC	CASSLDGGRMKVEQFF
medium-sized	TRBV6-2/TRBV6-3	TRBJ1-1	14	TRBD1	TGTGCCAGCAGGGCACAGGGGATGAACACTGAAGCTTTCTTT	CASRAQGMNTEAFF
NA	TRBV20-1	TRBJ2-7	14	TRBD2	TGCAGTGCTAGTCGACTAGCGAGATCCTACGAGCAGTACTTC	CSASRLARSYEQYF
few	TRBV7-2	TRBJ1-4	14	TRBD1	TGTGCCAGCAGCTTCGGGACAGGGGATGAAAAACTGTTTTTT	CASSFGTGDEKLFF
NA	TRBV20-1	TRBJ2-1	17	NA	TGCAGTGCTAGAGGCCCCTATGGACAGCCTATGGGTAATGAGCAGTTCTTC	CSARGPYGQPMGNEQFF
NA	TRBV7-2	TRBJ2-5	15	NA	TGTGCCAGCAGCTTAGTGGTGCGGGGACAAGAGACCCAGTACTTC	CASSLVVRGQETQYF
NA	TRBV20-1	TRBJ2-5	17	TRBD2	TGCAGTGCTAGAGGGGATATGACTAGCGGGTACCAAGAGACCCAGTACTTC	CSARGDMTSGYQETQYF
NA	TRBV19	TRBJ1-5	13	NA	TGTGCCAGTAGTTTAGGGGTTGGGCAGCCCCAGCATTTT	CASSLGVGQPQHF
NA	TRBV6-5	TRBJ1-5	13	NA	TGTGCCAGCAGTTACTCCGGGACCCAGCCCCAGCATTTT	CASSYSGTQPQHF
NA	TRBV28	TRBJ1-4	14	NA	TGTGCCAGCATTCAACGGGGGGGCCGGGAAAAACTGTTTTTT	CASIQRGGREKLFF
NA	TRBV7-8	TRBJ2-7	13	TRBD2	TGTGCCAGCAGCTCGACTAGCGGGTACGAGCAGTACTTC	CASSSTSGYEQYF
NA	TRBV6-4	TRBJ1-2	14	NA	TGTGCCAGCAGTGACTCCCCCGGGGATCATGGCTACACCTTC	CASSDSPGDHGYTF
few	TRBV20-1	TRBJ2-2	16	NA	TGCAGTGCTAGAGATCGACCGAGCATCATCGGCGGGGAGCTGTTTTTT	CSARDRPSIIGGELFF